The 21 T cell receptor beta chains below all came from one sample that was sequenced in a study of blood T cell repertoires in COVID-19. Produced via immunoSEQ multiplex PCR; TCRdb's table is partial and in-frame only. In the table there are 70,000 to 100,000 clones, around nine tenths of which are singletons. What was sequenced was peripheral blood. The receptors here all came from a woman of 80 years or more with acute or convalescent COVID-19.

The rearrangement links TRBV20-1 to TRBJ1-3; a possible D gene is TRBD1 (6 bases). The CDR3 runs to 11 residues. V was shortened by 5 bases and J by 8 bases, with 10 bases between the two germline ends. Germline-derived CDR1 and CDR2 are DFQATT and SNEGSKA (reference sequence). DNA for the CDR3: TGCAGTGCTTTCAGGGGCCACACCATATATTTT. Amino acid sequence: CSAFRGHTIYF.

The CDR3 sequence: CASRRGSLGSTEAFF. The CDR3 DNA reads TGTGCCAGCAGGCGCGGGTCCTTGGGGAGCACTGAAGCTTTCTTT. V and J are TRBV7-2 and TRBJ1-1; no clear D gene. V lost 6 bases and J lost 4, with 18 bases in between. CDR1 is SGHTA and CDR2 is FQGNSA in the germline V gene. The CDR3 has 15 residues.

This clone came up a few times. The V and J genes are TRBV19 and TRBJ2-1; D might be TRBD2 (6 bases). V lost 6 bases, J lost 8 bases, and 8 bases lay in between. CDR3 length equals 11 residues. Germline CDR1 reads LNHDA; CDR2 reads SQIVND (reference sequence). The CDR3 is CASSTGDEQFF. DNA for the CDR3: TGTGCCAGTAGCACGGGAGATGAGCAGTTCTTC. Based on the CDR3 plus reference TRBV19 and TRBJ2-1, the full variable domain is DGGITQSPKYLFRKEGQNVTLSCEQNLNHDAMYWYRQDPGQGLRLIYYSQIVNDFQKGDIAEGYSVSREKKESFPLTVTSAQKNPTAFYLCASSTGDEQFFGPGTRLTVL.

V gene TRBV9 combines with J gene TRBJ1-2; perhaps TRBD1 as D (5 bases). CDR1 is SGDLS and CDR2 is YYNGEE in the germline V gene. This CDR3 region has 16 residues. Deletions cut 0 bases from V and 8 bases from J, with 20 bases between. The CDR3: CASSVVGGAPLRGYTF. DNA for the CDR3: TGTGCCAGCAGCGTAGTTGGAGGGGCTCCCCTGCGAGGCTACACCTTC.

This sequence joins TRBV12-3 or TRBV12-4 and TRBJ1-5, with D possibly TRBD1 on 5 matching bases. The CDR3 has 12 amino acids. Trimming shortened V by 7 bases and J by 4 bases, and 8 bases separated the two germline ends. As DNA, the CDR3 is TGTGCCAGCAACCCAGGGAATCAGCCCCAGCATTTT. Protein product: CASNPGNQPQHF.

The V call is TRBV27, the J call TRBJ1-6; D is unclear. This CDR3 is built from 17 residues. V was clipped by 7 bases and J by 0 bases, with 16 bases between them. Germline V CDR1 and CDR2: MNHEY, SMNVEV (reference sequence). The CDR3 loop reads CASTPTGKSSYNSPLHF. DNA for the CDR3: TGTGCCAGCACCCCTACGGGGAAGAGCTCCTATAATTCACCCCTCCACTTT.

This chain joins TRBV6-2 or TRBV6-3 and TRBJ2-7; weak D call: TRBD2 (6 bases). The CDR3 runs to 15 residues. The germline CDR1 and CDR2 sequences are MNHEY and SVGEGT. Trimming shortened V by 4 bases and J by 2 bases, and 15 bases separated the two germline ends. CDR3 protein: CASSSPGLAPYEQYF. CDR3 nucleotide sequence: TGTGCCAGCAGTTCTCCGGGACTTGCCCCCTACGAGCAGTACTTC.

This chain connects TRBV25-1 to TRBJ1-4; no firm D call. CDR1 and CDR2 from the germline V gene are MGHDK and SYGVNS. The V end was cut by 1 base, the J end by 1 base, with 7 bases between. This CDR3 is 15 amino acids long. Here the CDR3 DNA reads TGTGCCAGCAGTGAATGGTCGGGAACTAATGAAAAACTGTTTTTT. Translated, it gives CASSEWSGTNEKLFF.

V is TRBV7-9 and J is TRBJ1-4; D ambiguous. Trimming pared 4 bases from V and 8 bases from J, leaving 5 bases between. This CDR3 comprises 11 residues. Germline CDR1 reads SEHNR; CDR2 reads FQNEAQ (reference sequence). The CDR3 here is CASSSFEKLFF. CDR3 DNA sequence: TGTGCCAGCAGCTCCTTCGAAAAACTGTTTTTT.

This rearrangement joins TRBV2 to TRBJ1-5; TRBD1 is a possible D gene (6 bases). Trimming cost V 5 bases and J 9 bases, with 14 bases left between them. Germline values: CDR1 SNHLY, CDR2 FYNNEI. This CDR3 has 13 residues. CDR3 protein: CASSQSTGPPQHF. CDR3 coding DNA: TGTGCCAGCAGTCAATCTACAGGGCCGCCCCAGCATTTT.

The chain is built from TRBV19 and TRBJ1-2; 12 bases match TRBD1. CDR3 length: 16 amino acids. The V gene's germline CDR1 is LNHDA and CDR2 SQIVND (reference sequence). With 5 bases clipped from V and 8 bases from J, the junction kept 12 bases outside the gene matches. The CDR3 reads CASSGTGTGGAGGYTF. The CDR3 DNA follows: TGTGCCAGTAGTGGAACCGGGACAGGGGGCGCGGGAGGCTACACCTTC.

This chain connects TRBV14 to TRBJ2-1; D ambiguous. This CDR3 has 13 residues. V lost 0 bases and J 5 bases, leaving 5 bases between the germline ends. The germline V gene encodes CDR1 SGHDN and CDR2 FVKESK. CDR3 sequence (DNA): TGTGCCAGCAGCCAAGAACTCGACAATGAGCAGTTCTTC. Translating it yields CASSQELDNEQFF.

The gene calls are TRBV7-2 and TRBJ2-5; 9 bases fit TRBD2. The CDR3 totals 16 residues. V trimming: 5 bases; J trimming: 5 bases; junction bases outside the gene matches: 12. Germline V gene sequence: CDR1 SGHTA, CDR2 FQGNSA. In DNA, the CDR3 is TGTGCCAGCAGCATTCCTGGCGGGGGGGTCTCGGAGACCCAGTACTTC. Amino acids: CASSIPGGGVSETQYF.

V gene TRBV30 combines with J gene TRBJ1-3; D perhaps matches TRBD1 (6 bases). This CDR3 is built from 16 residues. The germline V and J ends were trimmed by 2 bases and 3 bases, with 17 bases remaining between them. Germline loops: CDR1 GTSNPN, CDR2 SVGIG (reference sequence). CDR3: CAWSRGNRVSGNTIYF. The CDR3 DNA reads as TGTGCCTGGAGTCGGGGCAACAGGGTCAGTGGAAACACCATATATTTT.

In DNA form, the CDR3 reads TGTGCCAGCATATGGAGCTCCTCAAGTGAGCAGTTCTTC. As protein: CASIWSSSSEQFF. V gene TRBV2 combines with J gene TRBJ2-1; no firm D call. Germline values: CDR1 SNHLY, CDR2 FYNNEI. The CDR3 runs to 13 residues. V lost 7 bases to trimming and J lost 9 bases, with 16 bases between them.

The chain recombines TRBV18 with TRBJ2-1; 12 bases are a match to TRBD2. The CDR3 covers 15 residues. Germline trimming cut 4 bases from V and 7 bases from J; bases unmatched to any gene: 5. The germline CDR1 and CDR2 sequences are KGHSH and LQKENI. The CDR3 sequence is CASSLLAGGGNEQFF. Here the CDR3 DNA reads TGTGCCAGCTCACTACTAGCGGGAGGCGGGAATGAGCAGTTCTTC.

J is TRBJ2-1 and V is TRBV2; TRBD2 agrees at 9 bases. The V gene's germline CDR1 is SNHLY and CDR2 FYNNEI. This CDR3 has 15 amino acids. Unmatched junction bases numbered 2, after V lost 3 bases and J lost 2 bases. CDR3 sequence: CASSDLAGPYNEQFF. CDR3 in DNA: TGTGCCAGCAGTGACCTAGCGGGGCCCTACAATGAGCAGTTCTTC.

The V call is TRBV6-5, the J call TRBJ1-2; D is unclear. This CDR3 region has 14 residues. The ends were cut back, 6 bases at V and 8 bases at J, with 19 bases in the middle. Germline assignment: CDR1 MNHEY and CDR2 SVGAGI. Here the CDR3 reads CASSVDWEGLGYTF. DNA of the CDR3: TGTGCCAGCAGCGTGGACTGGGAAGGTTTGGGCTACACCTTC.

This chain joins TRBV9 and TRBJ2-1; perhaps TRBD2 as D (5 bases). Germline CDR1 reads SGDLS; CDR2 reads YYNGEE. Trimming took off 0 bases at V and 0 bases at J, with 10 bases between the two ends. The CDR3 has 16 residues. CDR3 bases: TGTGCCAGCAGCGTAGGTTCCGGGATCTCCTACAATGAGCAGTTCTTC. Amino acid sequence: CASSVGSGISYNEQFF.

CDR3 coding DNA: TGTGCCAGCAGCCAAGTCGGGTTGACAGCTTTCTTT. Protein sequence: CASSQVGLTAFF. This rearrangement joins TRBV3-1 (or the pseudogene TRBV3-2) to TRBJ1-1; D is uncertain. V was trimmed by 1 base and J by 10 bases, leaving 10 bases between them. CDR1 and CDR2 from the germline V gene are LGHDT and YNNKEL (reference sequence). The CDR3 length is 12 residues.

The V and J genes are TRBV29-1 and TRBJ1-4; 8 bases match TRBD1. CDR3 length: 15 amino acids. Germline V lookup: CDR1 SQVTM, CDR2 ANQGSEA. With 4 bases clipped from V and 2 bases from J, the junction kept 6 bases outside the gene matches. CDR3 DNA: TGCAGCGTTGGAACAGGGGGGGGGACTAATGAAAAACTGTTTTTT. Translation gives CSVGTGGGTNEKLFF.